These 16 T cell receptor beta chains were all obtained from the same sample, sequenced in a study of blood T cells in healthy people across ages. Together with a sample-barcoded 5' primer, a J-beta primer mix was included in a second PCR lasting roughly 7 to 11 cycles. TCRdb reprocessed the 5' RACE reads via MiXCR and lists one record per CDR3 protein. This table has about a million distinct CDR3 sequences, 48% appearing once. Sample: blood. The receptor source for this set is a man under 40 in good health.

As concerns this clonotype: At one end, the junction sequence differs from germline, possibly due to a read error. This chain uses TRBV5-1 with TRBJ1-1, with D possibly being TRBD1 (6 bases). The CDR3 spans 17 residues. Germline CDR1 SGHRS, CDR2 YFSETQ. The CDR3 loop reads CASSLAPTGEWNAEAFF. Here the CDR3 DNA reads TGCGCCAGCAGCTTGGCACCGACAGGTGAGTGGAACGCTGAAGCTTTCTTT.

This clonotype was seen a few times. The chain joins TRBV12-3 or TRBV12-4 to TRBJ2-1; tentatively, D is TRBD1 (6 bases). Between the trimmed V and J ends, which lost 1 base and 5 bases, there was a span of 12 bases. This CDR3 is 15 amino acids long. The chain's CDR3 is CASSLEQGIDNEQFF. The CDR3 DNA reads TGTGCCAGCAGTTTAGAACAGGGTATCGACAATGAGCAGTTCTTC.

The chain combines TRBV7-2 with TRBJ1-1; D not certain. Germline CDR1 and CDR2: SGHTA and FQGNSA. Trimming took 4 bases from V and 5 from J, leaving 11 bases between them. There are 13 residues in the CDR3. The CDR3 region has the DNA TGTGCCAGCAGCTCGGACCGTAGAACTGAAGCTTTCTTT. Protein product: CASSSDRRTEAFF.

The CDR3 nucleotides are TGCGCCAGCAGCTTGTCGGAGGGGTTGGAAAAACTGTTTTTT. It yields the protein CASSLSEGLEKLFF. V and J are TRBV5-1 and TRBJ1-4; perhaps TRBD1 as D (5 bases). CDR3 length: 14 amino acids. Trimming stripped 1 base from V and 8 bases from J, with 12 bases between. Germline V gene data show CDR1 as SGHRS and CDR2 as YFSETQ.

This clonotype was seen only once. A read error may produce the germline difference seen at one junction end. The rearrangement uses TRBV28 and TRBJ2-1; 14 nucleotides agree with TRBD2. The CDR3 has 16 residues. The germline CDR1 and CDR2 sequences are MDHEN and SYDVKM. The CDR3: CAGSPPGLAGAHEQFF. The DNA for the CDR3 is TGTGCCGGCAGTCCGCCGGGACTAGCGGGAGCACATGAGCAGTTCTTC.

The chain is built from TRBV6-5 and TRBJ2-3; maybe TRBD2 (6 bases). The CDR3 length is 15 residues. The V end lost 4 bases, the J end lost 6 bases, and 17 bases lay between the germline ends. The V gene's germline CDR1 is MNHEY and CDR2 SVGAGI. The CDR3 protein is CASSLAVEGLDTQYF. For the CDR3, the DNA is TGTGCCAGCAGTTTAGCGGTTGAAGGGTTGGATACGCAGTATTTT.

The chain couples TRBV7-8 to TRBJ1-4; possibly TRBD1 for D (6 bases). Germline V gene lookup returns CDR1 SGHVS and CDR2 FQNEAQ. CDR3 length equals 16 residues. The V and J ends lost 5 bases and 4 bases respectively, with 17 bases between them. The CDR3 coding sequence is TGTGCCAGCAGCCCCGACAGGCAAGCCTATAATGAAAAACTGTTTTTT. Translation: CASSPDRQAYNEKLFF.

CDR3 region: CASSTGQGSYGYTF. CDR3 in DNA: TGTGCCAGCAGCACAGGACAGGGCAGCTATGGCTACACCTTC. V gene TRBV11-2 combines with J gene TRBJ1-2, with 8 bases aligning to TRBD1. Germline-derived CDR1 and CDR2 are SGHAT and FQNNGV. V dropped 5 bases and J dropped 4; count of bases not matched to a gene: 6. CDR3 length: 14 residues.

About this clonotype itself: An end of the junction does not agree with germline; a read error may underlie this. The chain joins TRBV29-1 to TRBJ2-3, with D perhaps matching TRBD1 (6 bases). The CDR3 extends over 14 amino acids. Germline V lookup: CDR1 SQVTM, CDR2 ANQGSEA. The chain's CDR3 is CSVRTAPTTDTQNF. CDR3 in DNA: TGCAGCGTTCGGACAGCGCCCACCACAGATACGCAGAATTTT.

This clonotype was found many times. This chain links TRBV7-8 with TRBJ2-3; D might be TRBD2 (6 bases). Trimming pared 1 base from V and 5 bases from J, leaving 10 bases between. Germline loops: CDR1 SGHVS, CDR2 FQNEAQ. The length of the CDR3 is 14 residues. The CDR3 sequence is CASSLDLAIDTQYF. DNA for the CDR3: TGTGCCAGCAGCTTAGACCTAGCGATAGATACGCAGTATTTT.

This clonotype was counted a few times. The V and J genes are TRBV3-1 and TRBJ1-6; no definite D call. The V gene lost 1 base and the J gene lost 7 bases, with 8 bases spanning the gap. Per germline, CDR1 LGHDT and CDR2 YNNKEL (reference sequence). The length of the CDR3 is 14 residues. CDR3 nucleotide sequence: TGTGCCAGCAGCCAAGGACTGATCAATTCACCCCTCCACTTT. It specifies CASSQGLINSPLHF. Filled out from reference TRBV3-1 and TRBJ1-6, the complete variable domain reads DTAVSQTPKYLVTQMGNDKSIKCEQNLGHDTMYWYKQDSKKFLKIMFSYNNKELIINETVPNRFSPKSPDKAHLNLHINSLELGDSAVYFCASSQGLINSPLHFGNGTRLTVT.

The gene calls are TRBV5-5 and TRBJ1-6; 9 nucleotides line up with TRBD1. V dropped 5 bases and J dropped 5; count of bases not matched to a gene: 5. The length of the CDR3 is 15 residues. Germline loops: CDR1 SGHKS, CDR2 YYEKEE (reference sequence). DNA for the CDR3: TGTGCCAGCAGTTGGACAGGGGATAATAATTCACCCCTCCACTTT. Translating gives CASSWTGDNNSPLHF.

A few counts support this clonotype. This rearrangement joins TRBV6-5 to TRBJ1-6, with D tentatively TRBD1 (6 bases). Germline CDR1 is MNHEY and CDR2 is SVGAGI. The CDR3 has 15 residues. The V gene lost 6 bases and the J gene lost 0 bases, with 9 bases spanning the gap. CDR3: CASRTGSSYNSPLHF. CDR3 DNA sequence: TGTGCCAGCAGAACAGGGAGCTCCTATAATTCACCCCTCCACTTT.

The chain employs TRBV11-2 and TRBJ2-7; TRBD1 matches 9 bases. The end of the DNA is better explained by TRBJ2-5, so the J call may be wrong. CDR3 size: 16 residues. CDR1 is SGHAT, CDR2 FQNNGV, per germline. The CDR3 protein is CASSWGGTGSRETQYF. The CDR3 DNA sequence: TGTGCCAGCAGCTGGGGGGGGACAGGGAGTAGGGAGACCCAGTACTTC.

The rearrangement links TRBV20-1 to TRBJ2-4, with 7 bases identical to TRBD2. This CDR3 is 15 amino acids long. Germline V gene data show CDR1 as DFQATT and CDR2 as SNEGSKA (reference sequence). After removal of 0 bases from V and 13 bases from J, the junction contained 15 bases not matched to a gene. The CDR3 spells CSARDFGLGSREQYF. CDR3 in DNA: TGCAGTGCTAGAGACTTTGGACTAGGTTCGCGAGAGCAGTACTTC.

This clonotype was counted a few times. This chain joins TRBV19 and TRBJ2-5, with TRBD2 as a possible D gene (5 bases). CDR1 and CDR2 from the germline V gene are LNHDA and SQIVND (reference sequence). This CDR3 has 15 residues. V lost 0 bases and J lost 1, with 9 bases in between. The DNA of the CDR3 is TGTGCCAGTAGTATAGATCCGGGAACCCAAGAGACCCAGTACTTC. This gives the protein CASSIDPGTQETQYF.